This T cell receptor (beta chain) comes out of a study of T cell responses to AZD1222 COVID-19 vaccine. Findings and limits, study-wide: The study reported that nearly half of spike-specific TCRs target unmutated variant regions.

Germline CDR1 is SGHNT and CDR2 is YYREEE (reference sequence). Trimming took 0 bases from V and 2 from J; bases not matched to a gene: 7. This CDR3 has 17 amino acids. This clone has only one observation. As yet, its antigen is unknown. Some clones are missing from TCRdb's copy, which holds only in-frame ones; the method was immunoSEQ multiplex PCR. The repertoire holds approximately 130,000 clones, roughly 87% seen once, with around a tenth in the top ten. This TCR derives from an adult who received the AZD1222 COVID-19 vaccine. This sequence joins TRBV5-4 and TRBJ2-5, with 10 bases matching TRBD2. The sample in question was peripheral blood, obtained 28 days after the second AZD1222 dose. Here the CDR3 DNA reads TGTGCCAGCAGCTTGGTGGGTAGCGGGGGGCGGCAAGAGACCCAGTACTTC. Translating it yields CASSLVGSGGRQETQYF.